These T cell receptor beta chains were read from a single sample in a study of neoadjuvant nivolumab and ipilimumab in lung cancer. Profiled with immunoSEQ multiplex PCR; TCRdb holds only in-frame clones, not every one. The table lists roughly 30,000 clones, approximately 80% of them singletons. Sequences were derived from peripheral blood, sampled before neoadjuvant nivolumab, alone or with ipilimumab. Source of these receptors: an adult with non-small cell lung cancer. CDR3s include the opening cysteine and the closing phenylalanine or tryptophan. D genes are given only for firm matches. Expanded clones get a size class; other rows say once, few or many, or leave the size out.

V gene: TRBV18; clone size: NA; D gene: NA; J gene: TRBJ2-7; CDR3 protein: CASSTNGLGSYEQYF; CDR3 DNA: TGTGCCAGCTCAACAAACGGACTGGGCTCCTACGAGCAGTACTTC
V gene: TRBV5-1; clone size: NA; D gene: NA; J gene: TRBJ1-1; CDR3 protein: CASRGDVGTEAFF; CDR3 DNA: TGCGCCAGCAGGGGGGACGTAGGCACTGAAGCTTTCTTT
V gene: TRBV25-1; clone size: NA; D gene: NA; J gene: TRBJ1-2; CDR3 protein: CASRREGGYGYTF; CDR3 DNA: TGTGCCAGCCGGAGAGAGGGGGGCTATGGCTACACCTTC
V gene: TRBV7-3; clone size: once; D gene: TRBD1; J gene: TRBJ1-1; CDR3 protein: CASSQTGEETEAFF; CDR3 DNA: TGTGCCAGCAGCCAAACAGGGGAAGAAACTGAAGCTTTCTTT
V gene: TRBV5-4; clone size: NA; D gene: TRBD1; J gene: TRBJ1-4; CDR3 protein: CASSLAGDRGLELFF; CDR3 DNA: TGTGCCAGCAGCTTGGCGGGAGACAGGGGGCTTGAACTGTTTTTT
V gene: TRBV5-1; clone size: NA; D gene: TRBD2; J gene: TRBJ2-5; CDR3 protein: CASRRTRGGLETQYF; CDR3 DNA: TGCGCCAGCAGAAGGACGCGGGGGGGCTTGGAGACCCAGTACTTC
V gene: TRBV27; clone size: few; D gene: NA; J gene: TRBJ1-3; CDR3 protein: CASSLRQGTTNTIYF; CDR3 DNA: TGTGCCAGCAGTTTAAGGCAGGGGACCACTAACACCATATATTTT
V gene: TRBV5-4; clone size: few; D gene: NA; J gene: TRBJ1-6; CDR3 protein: CASSTSRDSPLHF; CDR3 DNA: TGTGCCAGCAGCACTTCCAGGGATTCACCCCTCCACTTT
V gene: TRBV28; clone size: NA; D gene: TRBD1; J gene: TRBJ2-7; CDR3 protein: CASTADRAEQYF; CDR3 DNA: TGTGCCAGCACCGCGGACAGGGCCGAGCAGTACTTC
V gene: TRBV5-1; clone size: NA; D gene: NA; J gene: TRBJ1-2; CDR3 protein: CASSLARGQGVDGYTF; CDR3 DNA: TGCGCCAGCAGCTTGGCCCGGGGGCAGGGCGTGGATGGCTACACCTTC
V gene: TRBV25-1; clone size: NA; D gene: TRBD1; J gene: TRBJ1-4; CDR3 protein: CASRGTGGPKLFF; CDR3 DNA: TGTGCCAGCCGGGGGACAGGGGGCCCAAAACTGTTTTTT
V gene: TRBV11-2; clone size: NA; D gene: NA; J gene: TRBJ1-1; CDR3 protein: CASSFGGTEAFF; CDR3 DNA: TGTGCCAGCAGTTTCGGGGGCACTGAAGCTTTCTTT
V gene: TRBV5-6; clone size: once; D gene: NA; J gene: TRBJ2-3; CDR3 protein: CASSPGSSSTDTQYF; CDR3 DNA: TGTGCCAGCAGCCCGGGTTCCTCTAGCACAGATACGCAGTATTTT
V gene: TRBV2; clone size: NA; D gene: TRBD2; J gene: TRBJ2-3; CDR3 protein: CASTRRASGRTDTQYF; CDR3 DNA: TGTGCCAGCACTCGACGGGCTAGCGGGCGCACAGATACGCAGTATTTT
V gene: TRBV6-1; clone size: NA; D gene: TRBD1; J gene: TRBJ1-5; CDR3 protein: CASRGTEVQPQHF; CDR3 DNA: TGTGCCAGCAGAGGGACAGAGGTTCAGCCCCAGCATTTT
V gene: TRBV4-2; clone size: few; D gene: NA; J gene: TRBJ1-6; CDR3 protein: CASSQVEAGTKISPLHF; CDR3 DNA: TGTGCCAGCAGCCAAGTAGAGGCCGGGACTAAAATTTCACCCCTCCACTTT
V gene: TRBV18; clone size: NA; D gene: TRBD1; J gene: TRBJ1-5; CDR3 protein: CASSPGQGFNQPQHF; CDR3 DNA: TGTGCCAGCTCACCAGGACAGGGGTTCAATCAGCCCCAGCATTTT
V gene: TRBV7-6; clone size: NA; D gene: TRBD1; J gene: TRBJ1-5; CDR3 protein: CASSPGQGGGNQPQHF; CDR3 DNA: TGTGCCAGCAGTCCCGGACAGGGTGGAGGCAATCAGCCCCAGCATTTT
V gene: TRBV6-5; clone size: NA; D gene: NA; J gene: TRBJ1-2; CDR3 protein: CASSYSQYLGYTF; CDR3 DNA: TGTGCCAGCAGTTACTCCCAATATCTTGGCTACACCTTC
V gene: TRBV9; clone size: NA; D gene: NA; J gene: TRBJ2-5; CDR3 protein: CASSPLGGETQYF; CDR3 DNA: TGTGCCAGCAGCCCCCTTGGGGGAGAGACCCAGTACTTC